This T cell receptor (beta chain) was observed in a study of blood T cell repertoires in COVID-19. Study background: Material from acute and convalescent COVID-19 was sourced from the United States, Italy and Spain. In each case, the material was cDNA or gDNA derived from T cells, B-cell-depleted T cells, or PBMCs.

Original handling: Amplification from reference gene primers served as the basis for estimated nucleated cell counts. TCRdb's copy holds only in-frame clones and misses some; the assay was immunoSEQ multiplex PCR. From that table come the V and J calls and clone size; the DNA was used to work out D and trimming. This repertoire shows 150,000 to 200,000 clones, roughly 80% found once; its top ten account for about 15%. Trimming took 1 base from V and 3 from J; bases not matched to a gene: 1. The CDR3 spans 14 residues. The germline CDR1 and CDR2 sequences are SGHTA and FQGNSA. The chain carries TRBV7-2 and TRBJ2-3; TRBD2 matches 7 bases. The sequence was collected from a young man with active or convalescent COVID-19. The sequencing sample was made of peripheral blood. The CDR3 is CASSLVSGTDTQYF. The CDR3 region has the DNA TGTGCCAGCAGCTTAGTTAGCGGGACAGATACGCAGTATTTT.